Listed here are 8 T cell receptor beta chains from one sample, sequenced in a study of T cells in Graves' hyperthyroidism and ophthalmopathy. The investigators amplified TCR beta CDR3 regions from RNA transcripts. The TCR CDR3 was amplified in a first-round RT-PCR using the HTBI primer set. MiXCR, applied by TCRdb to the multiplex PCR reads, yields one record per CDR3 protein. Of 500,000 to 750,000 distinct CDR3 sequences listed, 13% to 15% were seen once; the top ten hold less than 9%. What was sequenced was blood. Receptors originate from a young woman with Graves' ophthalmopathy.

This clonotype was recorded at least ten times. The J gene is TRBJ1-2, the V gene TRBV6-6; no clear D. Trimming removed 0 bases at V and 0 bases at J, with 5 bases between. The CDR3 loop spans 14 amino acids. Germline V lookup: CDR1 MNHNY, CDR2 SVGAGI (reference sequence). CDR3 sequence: CASSYSKANYGYTF. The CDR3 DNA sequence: TGTGCCAGCAGTTACTCCAAGGCTAACTATGGCTACACCTTC.

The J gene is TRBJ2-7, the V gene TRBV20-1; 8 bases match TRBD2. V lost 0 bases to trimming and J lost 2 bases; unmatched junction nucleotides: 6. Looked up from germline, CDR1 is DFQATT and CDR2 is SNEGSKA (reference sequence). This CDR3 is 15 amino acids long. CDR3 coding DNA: TGCAGTGCTAGAGAGGGGGGCGGGGGGCCCTACGAGCAGTACTTC. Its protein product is CSAREGGGGPYEQYF.

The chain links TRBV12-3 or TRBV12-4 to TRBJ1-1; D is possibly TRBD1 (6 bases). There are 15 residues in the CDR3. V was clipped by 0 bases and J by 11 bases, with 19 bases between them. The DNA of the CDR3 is TGTGCCAGCAGTTTAGCGGGGGGCTCGTCGGGATGGGCTTTCTTT. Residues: CASSLAGGSSGWAFF.

This chain's CDR3 is CASSQGGPAGRAKNIQYF. The CDR3 DNA is TGCGCCAGCAGCCAAGGGGGGCCTGCGGGACGCGCCAAAAACATTCAGTACTTC. The gene calls are TRBV4-1 and TRBJ2-4; either TRBD1 or TRBD2 may fit D (6 bases each). Trimming left V 1 base short and J 1 base short, with 17 bases between. The CDR3 consists of 18 residues. The germline V gene has CDR1 MGHRA and CDR2 YSYEKL.

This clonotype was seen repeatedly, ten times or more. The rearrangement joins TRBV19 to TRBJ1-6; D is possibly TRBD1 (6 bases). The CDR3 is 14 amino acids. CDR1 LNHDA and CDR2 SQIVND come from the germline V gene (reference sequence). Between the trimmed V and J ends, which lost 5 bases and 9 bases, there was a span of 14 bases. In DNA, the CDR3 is TGTGCCAGTAGTCTCATACAGGGCTCTTCACCCCTCCACTTT. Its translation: CASSLIQGSSPLHF.

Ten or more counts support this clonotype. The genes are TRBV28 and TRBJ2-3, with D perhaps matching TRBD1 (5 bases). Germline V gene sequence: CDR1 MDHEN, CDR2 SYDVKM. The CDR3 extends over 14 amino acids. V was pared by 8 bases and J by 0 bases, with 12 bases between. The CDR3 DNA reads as TGTGCCAGCGGGGCGGCAGTTAGCACAGATACGCAGTATTTT. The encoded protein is CASGAAVSTDTQYF.

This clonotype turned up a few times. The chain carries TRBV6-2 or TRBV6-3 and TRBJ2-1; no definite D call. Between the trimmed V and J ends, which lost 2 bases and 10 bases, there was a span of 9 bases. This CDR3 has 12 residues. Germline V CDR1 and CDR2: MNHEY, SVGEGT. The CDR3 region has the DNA TGTGCCAGCAGTTACGGTAGAAAAGAGCAGTTCTTC. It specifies CASSYGRKEQFF.

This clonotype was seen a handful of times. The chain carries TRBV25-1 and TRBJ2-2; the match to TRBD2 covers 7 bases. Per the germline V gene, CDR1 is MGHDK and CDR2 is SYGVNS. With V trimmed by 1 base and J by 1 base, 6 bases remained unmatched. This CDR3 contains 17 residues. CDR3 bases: TGTGCCAGCAGTGAATTGGGGGGAGGGAAGAACACCGGGGAGCTGTTTTTT. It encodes CASSELGGGKNTGELFF.